The present entry profiles one T cell receptor (beta chain) with its context. This clone was detected a few times. Its specific antigen is unknown. Base qualities were left out, and no much larger clone turns up one base away. The cohort was made up of hundreds of healthy bone marrow donors. At the time of sampling, all cohort members were nominally healthy, though unrecorded immune exposures were likely present. The donor was CMV seronegative and was included in the group of 352 seronegative cohort members. Every donor gave a peripheral blood sample, and the peripheral blood mononuclear cells from that sample were used for TCR beta sequencing. The Qiagen DNeasy Blood Extraction Kit was used to extract genomic DNA from the blood cell samples. The record originates from a study of cytomegalovirus exposure and HLA in healthy donors (dated by TCRdb to about 2017). Context from the whole study: An earlier analysis of approximately 600 of the donors reported 250 to 350 Gb of sequence data and roughly 100 million unique TCR beta sequences from some 180 million T cells. An early release that covered approximately 600 HLA-typed donors contained around 300 gigabases of sequencing data and around 80 million unique TCR sequences. Of the roughly 400 genotyped donors, about 80% fell in the genetic ancestry cluster associated with self-reported Caucasian donors. The study was designed to test whether signatures of past pathogen exposure could be identified by cataloging public T cell receptors. The T cell repertoires of several hundred subjects were profiled by immunosequencing and related to cytomegalovirus serostatus. Besides the first cohort of about 730 subjects, a separate validation cohort made up of 95 to 150 different subjects was used. High-throughput TCR immunosequencing, statistical association of individual TCRs with disease status, and machine learning were combined to predict cytomegalovirus infection status. In a later analysis, previously published TCR beta repertoires from about 670 donors were re-analyzed and high-resolution HLA genotyping was added so that TCR occurrence patterns could be studied. In the later analysis, no new phenotypic data were used to find candidate immune exposures; instead, reliance was placed on TCR beta sequences and their occurrence across donors. To decide whether each TCR beta V gene segment behaved as functional or pseudogenic, an earlier analysis of over 500 of the donors relied on high-throughput TCR beta sequencing. Donor age, sex, ethnicity and CMV serostatus were compiled alongside the repertoire data. A later genetic analysis used genome-wide SNP genotypes for 398 of the 666 donors, treating that subset as a discovery cohort. Every discovery cohort repertoire had been produced on one sequencing platform. HLA typing included class I and class II loci at four-digit resolution. Typing coverage varied by locus: roughly 629-640 donors for A, B, C, DRB1 and DQB1; some 520 for DQA1; over 600 for DPA1; roughly 450 for DPB1. Roughly five DR-DQ haplotypes were treated as single units for association and clustering because of strong linkage in the cohort. On average, roughly 250,000 unique TCR beta nucleotide sequences were sequenced per donor among some 430 genotyped donors of the cohort, with around 19% of those sequences being non-productive.

Looking up the germline V gene yields CDR1 SGHTA and CDR2 FQGTGA. CDR3 length: 18 amino acids, cysteine to phenylalanine. The entry retains the CDR3 DNA only, 54 bases that are in frame from base 1. V lost 1 base and J lost 7 bases, and the count of bases not matched to a germline gene is 10. Libraries were constructed by the immunoSEQ multiplex PCR assay. The multiplex PCR relied on a mix of 60 forward primers for TCR Vbeta segments and 13 reverse primers for TCR Jbeta segments. The CDR3 region of rearranged TCR beta genes was amplified from genomic DNA by a multiplex PCR assay. Amplified TCR beta libraries were sequenced as 87-base-pair reads on the Illumina HiSeq System. In the source study's methods: A later analysis counted about 80 million unique TCR beta chains across the 666 repertoires, and 9.5 million to 11 million of these chains were shared by at least two donors. Raw reads were error-corrected and collapsed into unique sequences with a nearest-neighbor algorithm that merged closely related sequences to remove PCR and sequencing errors. To assign V, D and J gene segments, CDR3 sequences were aligned to IMGT reference sequences. For a sequence to be retained, a match of at least six nucleotides was required to both a V gene segment and a J gene segment. Rearrangements were classified as productive when the CDR3 lacked stop codons and remained in frame with V and J, and all other rearrangements were classified as non-productive. Following IMGT convention, CDR3 was defined as the stretch from the second conserved V-encoded cysteine to the conserved J-encoded phenylalanine. Sequences without an unambiguous match to a single V gene segment were excluded from the earlier analysis of several hundred of the donors. In an earlier analysis of several hundred of the donors, a V segment was called functional when productive rearrangements were above 56.7%, and segregating when the standard deviation between donors exceeded 5%. To diagnose cytomegalovirus status from the catalog of TCR beta chain sequences, a statistical classification framework was built. A later analysis assigned V and J genes by comparing TCR nucleotide sequences with IMGT/GENE-DB human TR gene sequences. A later analysis assigned CDR3 sequences and most-parsimonious VDJ recombination scenarios with the TCRdist pipeline. In a later analysis, each TCR beta chain was defined by its CDR3 amino acid sequence together with its V-gene family, and reads lacking a unique V-gene family were excluded. As a way to deal with suspected cross-contamination and a sequencing artifact, a later analysis dropped hundreds of nucleotide sequences that were highly shared and had low generation probability. In a later analysis, a clonal expansion index was calculated for each public chain from normalized within-repertoire ranks of inferred template counts. In a later analysis, generation probabilities were computed with a VDJ recombination model fitted to out-of-frame rearrangements, and the resulting probabilities were checked against IGoR. Hypergeometric tests were used in a later analysis to score TCR-TCR, TCR-HLA and TCR-CMV co-occurrence, with a repertoire-size bias correction applied to the TCR pairs. In a later analysis, false discovery rates were estimated by permuting HLA or CMV assignments 20 times. In a later analysis, co-occurring TCRs were grouped using DBSCAN, and TCRdist sequence similarity was added for clustering within HLA-allele-positive subsets. Repertoires with fewer than 30,000 or more than 120,000 public chains, plus five repertoires with anomalous nucleotide sharing, were excluded from co-occurrence clustering. In TCRdb, the immuneACCESS table is reduced to in-frame sequences with V and J assigned. These tables do not hold every clone; where another copy was compared, an unresolved V gene accounts for under half, and the others remain unexplained. V, J and clone size derive from that table, while D and trimming were established from the DNA sequence. This sample gives 100,000 to 150,000 clones in total; over 65% of them show up just once. The ten most abundant clones make up 1.5% to 2.5% of the sample.

Study-wide conclusions, independent of this receptor: A later analysis found that TCR association rates varied across HLA loci, with DRB1 alleles showing the most associated TCRs and HLA-C alleles the fewest. In vitro tests confirmed that a few of the cytomegalovirus-associated TCR beta chains recognize cytomegalovirus antigens. Correlated functional status among segregating V segments might reflect linkage disequilibrium, but an unknown experimental factor could not be ruled out. In the study, some 160 TCR beta chains were listed as associated with cytomegalovirus. Strong co-occurrence of HLA alleles, especially DR and DQ, made assigning TCR associations to individual alleles difficult. Several of the top co-occurrence clusters appeared to be linked to parvovirus B19, influenza, CMV and Epstein-Barr virus, according to a later analysis. Only TCR beta chains were sequenced in this cohort, and the absence of alpha or paired-chain data limited detectable features. Compared with equally common non-associated chains, HLA-associated TCR beta chains in a later analysis were more clonally expanded and had lower generation probabilities. A later genetic analysis reported fewer N-insertions in productive TCRs among donors in an Asian-associated ancestry cluster than the roughly 640-donor mean. CMV serostatus was the only immune exposure information available for the cohort. The 87-base-pair reads could not distinguish some IMGT-functional V segments, including TRBV6-2 and TRBV6-3, so those segments were excluded. The authors suggested that the approach could potentially be extended to other disease states and immunological phenotypes. An earlier analysis of around 540 of the donors showed that most TCR beta V segments appeared in productive rearrangements either about 87% or about 30% of the time, which broadly matched IMGT annotations. A further reported finding was that TCR beta sequences accurately predicted the HLA-A and HLA-B alleles for most subjects in the first cohort. The classifier was reported to diagnose cytomegalovirus status with high specificity and sensitivity in both the original cohort and the validation cohort. V-gene and J-gene trimming of TCR beta chains was associated with a missense DCLRE1C variant in a later genetic analysis, and the association was replicated in an independent cohort. A later analysis associated around 16,000 TCR beta sequences with specific HLA alleles at a false discovery rate of 0.05. According to a later analysis, most CMV-associated TCR beta chains appeared to be HLA-restricted, and the HLA associations seemed to be driven largely by CMV exposure. Some 15 rarely observed V segments, including chromosome 9 orphons, were excluded from the earlier analysis of several hundred of the donors because counts were too low. The sequencing pipeline was judged likely to have produced a cluster of highly shared sequence variants as a technical artifact. Because some donors lacked HLA typing at each locus, the association tests relied only on the typed subset. Roughly uniform sequencing depth across donors was assumed in presence/absence analyses, although this assumption may not hold. Most TCR sequences were observed very rarely across donors, whereas some public TCRs were present in many individuals.

The receptor chain draws on TRBV7-3 and TRBJ2-2, with 12 middle bases fitting TRBD2. The sample consisted of PBMCs. This receptor was identified in a man aged 50 to 59 in good health and CMV-seronegative. The encoded CDR3 is CASSLIPSGGASGGELFF. The DNA reads as follows: TGTGCCAGCAGCTTAATACCTAGCGGGGGGGCTTCAGGCGGGGAGCTGTTTTTT.